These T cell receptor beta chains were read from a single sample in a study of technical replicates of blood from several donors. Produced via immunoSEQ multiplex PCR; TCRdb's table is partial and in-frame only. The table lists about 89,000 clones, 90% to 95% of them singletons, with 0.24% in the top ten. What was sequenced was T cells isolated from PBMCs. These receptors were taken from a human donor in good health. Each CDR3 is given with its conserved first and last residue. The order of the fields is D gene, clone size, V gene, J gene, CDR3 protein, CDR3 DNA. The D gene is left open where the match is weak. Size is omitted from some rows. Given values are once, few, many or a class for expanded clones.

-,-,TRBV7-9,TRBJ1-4,CASSPQGPGELFF,TGTGCCAGCAGCCCACAGGGCCCCGGGGAACTGTTTTTT
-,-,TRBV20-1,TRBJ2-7,CSAVHSYEQYF,TGCAGTGCTGTTCACAGCTACGAGCAGTACTTC
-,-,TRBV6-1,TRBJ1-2,CASSEALPRGAYGYTF,TGTGCCAGCAGTGAAGCGCTGCCAAGGGGCGCCTATGGCTACACCTTC
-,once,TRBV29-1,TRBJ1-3,CSVGQNSGNTIYF,TGCAGCGTTGGACAGAATTCTGGAAACACCATATATTTT
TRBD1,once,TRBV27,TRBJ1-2,CASSLSGEGASYGYTF,TGTGCCAGCAGTTTATCGGGAGAGGGGGCGAGCTATGGCTACACCTTC
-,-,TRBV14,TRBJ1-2,CASSQEWQGYGYTF,TGTGCCAGCAGCCAAGAGTGGCAGGGATATGGCTACACCTTC
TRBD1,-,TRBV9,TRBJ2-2,CASSVRDRNTGELFF,TGTGCCAGCAGCGTGAGGGACAGGAACACCGGGGAGCTGTTTTTT
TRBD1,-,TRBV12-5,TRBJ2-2,CASGPGTGTTGELFF,TGTGCTAGTGGTCCCGGGACAGGTACCACCGGGGAGCTGTTTTTT
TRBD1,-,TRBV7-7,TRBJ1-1,CASSQDRGTEAFF,TGTGCCAGCAGCCAAGACAGGGGCACTGAAGCTTTCTTT
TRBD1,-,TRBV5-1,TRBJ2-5,CASNFGQDQETQYF,TGCGCCAGCAATTTCGGACAGGACCAAGAGACCCAGTACTTC
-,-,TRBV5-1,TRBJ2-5,CASAPGLRGLEETQYF,TGCGCCAGCGCACCTGGTCTGCGGGGGCTAGAAGAGACCCAGTACTTC
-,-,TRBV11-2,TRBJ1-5,CASSFYSNQPQHF,TGTGCCAGCAGCTTTTATAGCAATCAGCCCCAGCATTTT
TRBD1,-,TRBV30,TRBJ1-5,CAWSGTGGQPQHF,TGTGCCTGGAGTGGGACAGGGGGGCAGCCCCAGCATTTT
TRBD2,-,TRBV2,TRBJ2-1,CASSFQSGGENNEQFF,TGTGCCAGCAGTTTTCAAAGCGGGGGGGAGAACAATGAGCAGTTCTTC
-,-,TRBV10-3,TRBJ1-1,CAISEFKGLNTEAFF,TGTGCCATCAGTGAGTTCAAGGGGCTGAACACTGAAGCTTTCTTT
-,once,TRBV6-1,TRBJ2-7,CASSVRGSYEQYF,TGTGCCAGCAGTGTTCGGGGTTCCTACGAGCAGTACTTC
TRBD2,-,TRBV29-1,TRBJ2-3,CSVERPGLAGLSDTQYF,TGCAGCGTTGAACGCCCGGGACTAGCGGGATTATCGGATACGCAGTATTTT
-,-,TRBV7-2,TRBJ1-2,CASSRALGYGYTF,TGTGCCAGCAGCCGCGCCCTCGGCTATGGCTACACCTTC
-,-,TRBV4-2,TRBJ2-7,CASSQESQGTLSYEQYF,TGTGCCAGCAGCCAAGAGTCCCAGGGGACCCTCTCCTACGAGCAGTACTTC
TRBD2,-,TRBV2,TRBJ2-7,CASKINSGSSHEQYF,TGTGCCAGCAAAATCAACAGCGGGAGCTCCCACGAGCAGTACTTC
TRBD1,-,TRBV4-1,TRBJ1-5,CASSQELGTGTQPQHF,TGCGCCAGCAGCCAAGAACTAGGGACAGGGACTCAGCCCCAGCATTTT
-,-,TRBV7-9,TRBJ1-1,CASSSQPAGENTEAFF,TGTGCCAGCAGCTCACAGCCAGCGGGGGAGAACACTGAAGCTTTCTTT
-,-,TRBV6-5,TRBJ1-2,CASSYSIGTGGYTF,TGTGCCAGCAGTTACTCGATCGGTACGGGTGGCTACACCTTC
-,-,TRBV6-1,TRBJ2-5,CASSPSRETQYF,TGTGCCAGCAGTCCTAGTCGGGAGACCCAGTACTTC
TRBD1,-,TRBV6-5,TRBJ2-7,CASSSAGTGDEQYF,TGTGCCAGCAGTTCAGCAGGGACAGGGGACGAGCAGTACTTC
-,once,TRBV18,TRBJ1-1,CASSPYQRTEAFF,TGTGCCAGCTCACCATATCAGAGGACTGAAGCTTTCTTT
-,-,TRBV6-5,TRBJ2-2,CASSYPSGELFF,TGTGCCAGCAGTTACCCTAGCGGGGAGCTGTTTTTT
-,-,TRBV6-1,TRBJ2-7,CASSARGRNKSYEQYF,TGTGCCAGCAGTGCTAGGGGCCGAAACAAATCCTACGAGCAGTACTTC
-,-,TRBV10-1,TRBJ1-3,CASSPPRGILGDTIYF,TGCGCCAGCAGTCCCCCTCGGGGGATCCTAGGGGACACCATATATTTT
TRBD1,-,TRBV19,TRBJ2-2,CASSPRGRYPGELFF,TGTGCCAGTAGTCCCAGGGGGCGCTATCCCGGGGAGCTGTTTTTT
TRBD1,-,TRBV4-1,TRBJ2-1,CASSTRQGAFGEQFF,TGCGCCAGCAGCACCCGACAGGGGGCATTTGGTGAGCAGTTCTTC
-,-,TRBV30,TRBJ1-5,CAWSDTRWETQHF,TGTGCCTGGAGTGATACACGTTGGGAGACCCAGCATTTT
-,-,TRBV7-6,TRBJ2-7,CASSLSGSGSYEQYF,TGTGCCAGCAGCTTATCCGGTTCTGGCTCCTACGAGCAGTACTTC
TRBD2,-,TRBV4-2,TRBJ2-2,CASSQYGRGGPGELFF,TGTGCCAGCAGCCAATATGGTCGGGGGGGGCCCGGGGAGCTGTTTTTT
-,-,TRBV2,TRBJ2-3,CASSQNLAGSDTQYF,TGTGCCAGCAGTCAGAACTTGGCAGGGTCAGATACGCAGTATTTT
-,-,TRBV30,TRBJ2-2,CAWRQVGTGELFF,TGTGCCTGGAGACAGGTCGGCACCGGGGAGCTGTTTTTT
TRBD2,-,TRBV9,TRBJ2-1,CASSRSSGNYNEQFF,TGTGCCAGCAGCCGTAGCAGCGGGAACTACAATGAGCAGTTCTTC
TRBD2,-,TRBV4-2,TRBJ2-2,CASSQATTGRATGELFF,TGTGCCAGCAGCCAAGCCACTACTGGGAGGGCCACCGGGGAGCTGTTTTTT
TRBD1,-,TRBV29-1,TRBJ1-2,CSVEEDRGPNYGYTF,TGCAGCGTTGAAGAGGACAGGGGACCTAACTATGGCTACACCTTC
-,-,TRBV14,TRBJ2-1,CASSQERPLLRGEQFF,TGTGCCAGCAGCCAAGAACGGCCTCTCCTACGCGGTGAGCAGTTCTTC
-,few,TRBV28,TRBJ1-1,CASSFDTEAFF,TGTGCCAGCAGTTTCGACACTGAAGCTTTCTTT
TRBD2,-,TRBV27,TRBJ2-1,CASSSPGLAGVSERNEQFF,TGTGCCAGCAGTTCTCCGGGACTAGCGGGAGTATCTGAAAGGAATGAGCAGTTCTTC
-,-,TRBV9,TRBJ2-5,CASSLGGEETQYF,TGTGCCAGCAGCCTAGGCGGGGAAGAGACCCAGTACTTC
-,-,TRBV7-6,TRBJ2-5,CASSLDRRQGETQYF,TGTGCCAGCAGCTTAGATCGGCGGCAGGGGGAGACCCAGTACTTC
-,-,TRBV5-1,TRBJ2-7,CASSLVEASPYEQYF,TGCGCCAGCAGCTTGGTGGAAGCGTCCCCGTACGAGCAGTACTTC
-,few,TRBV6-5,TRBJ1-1,CASRYTGLGDTEAFF,TGTGCCAGCAGGTACACAGGCTTAGGGGACACTGAAGCTTTCTTT
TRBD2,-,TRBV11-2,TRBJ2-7,CASSLVTSGPSYEQYF,TGTGCCAGCAGCTTAGTGACTAGCGGTCCCTCCTACGAGCAGTACTTC
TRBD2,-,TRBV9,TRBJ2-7,CASSVEPGTSGHEQYF,TGTGCCAGCAGCGTAGAACCCGGGACTAGCGGGCACGAGCAGTACTTC
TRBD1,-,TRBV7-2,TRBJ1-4,CASSSTWGTGNEKLFF,TGTGCCAGCAGCTCTACCTGGGGGACAGGGAACGAAAAACTGTTTTTT
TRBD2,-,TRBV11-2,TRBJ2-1,CASSLALASGDEQFF,TGTGCCAGCAGCTTAGCACTAGCGAGCGGGGATGAGCAGTTCTTC
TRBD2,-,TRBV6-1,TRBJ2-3,CASSELAGGADTQYF,TGTGCCAGCAGTGAATTAGCGGGGGGGGCAGATACGCAGTATTTT
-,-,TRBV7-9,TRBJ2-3,CASSLVVYDTQYF,TGTGCCAGCAGCTTAGTTGTCTACGATACGCAGTATTTT
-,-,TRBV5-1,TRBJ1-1,CASSLLGAGGTEAFF,TGCGCCAGCAGCTTGCTCGGGGCCGGGGGCACTGAAGCTTTCTTT
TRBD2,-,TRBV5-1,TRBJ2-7,CASSSSGGAYEQYF,TGCGCCAGCAGCTCTAGCGGGGGGGCTTACGAGCAGTACTTC